The source of this T cell receptor beta chain is a study of blood T cell repertoires in COVID-19 (dated by TCRdb to 2020 to 2021). For the wider study: Samples covering the acute and convalescent phases of COVID-19 were provided by collaborators in the United States, Italy and Spain. The material from the prospective study consisted of cDNA or gDNA derived from T cells, B-cell-depleted T cells, or PBMCs. Deeply sampled blood TCRbeta repertoires from subjects exposed to, actively infected with, or recovered from COVID-19 were included in the dataset. The repertoires were made available in a free public database intended to serve as a resource for research on the immune response to SARS-CoV-2. The samples were drawn from two sources: the first 160 participants of the ongoing ImmuneRACE study, and 1,254 subjects contributed by 6 global collaborators. A de-identified subject ID, COVID-19 status, age in years and sex were almost always included in the sample metadata. Where available, HLA class I and class II types were obtained from metadata supplied by the sample provider rather than from assay-based typing. Broad study findings and their caveats: The amount of clinical and demographic metadata varied by source and participant and was provided uncurated.

In Seattle, one collaborating source enrolled patients while the infection was active and tracked those patients longitudinally over the course of disease. Whole blood was collected in K2EDTA tubes by collaborating institutions according to the institutions' own protocols. For TCRbeta analysis, collaborators shipped samples as frozen whole blood, isolated PBMCs, or DNA extracted from either of those sample types. As for this clone: What antigen it recognizes has not been identified. It has no much larger one-base neighbor in the sample; base qualities were not kept.

The immunoSEQ Assay, a bias-controlled multiplex PCR, was used to amplify TCRbeta CDR3 regions from genomic DNA. In the paper's pipeline: The number of nucleated cells in each sample was estimated by amplification of reference gene primers within the assay. To quantify the absolute abundance of each unique TCRbeta CDR3 rearrangement, sequence reads were collapsed and filtered. For each sample, productive Simpson clonality was calculated by taking the square root of Simpson's diversity index across productive rearrangements. What TCRdb holds here is the immuneACCESS table cut down to in-frame rearrangements. Part of the clones is not present; checked against another copy, under half of the missing clones reflect an unresolved V gene, and the others are unexplained. V and J calls plus clone size are reproduced from that table; the DNA served to infer D and trimming. Across this sample there are over 150,000 clones, with 85% to 90% seen only once. The ten biggest clones cover roughly 2.4% of the sample.

Taken from cysteine to phenylalanine, the CDR3 has 15 residues. The DNA shown is the 45-base CDR3, in frame from base 1. Compared with germline, V lacks 4 bases and J lacks 6 bases; bases without a gene match: 9. Sequences SGHNT (CDR1) and YYREEE (CDR2) are obtained from the germline V gene (reference sequence). The rearrangement combines TRBV5-4 with TRBJ2-2; 7 middle bases align to TRBD2. Material for sequencing was peripheral blood. This clonotype was obtained from a woman at least 80 years old with COVID-19, enrolled during active disease. The DNA reads TGTGCCAGCAGCCCTGGGGGGAGGGCCCCCGGGGAGCTGTTTTTT. This is translated as CASSPGGRAPGELFF.